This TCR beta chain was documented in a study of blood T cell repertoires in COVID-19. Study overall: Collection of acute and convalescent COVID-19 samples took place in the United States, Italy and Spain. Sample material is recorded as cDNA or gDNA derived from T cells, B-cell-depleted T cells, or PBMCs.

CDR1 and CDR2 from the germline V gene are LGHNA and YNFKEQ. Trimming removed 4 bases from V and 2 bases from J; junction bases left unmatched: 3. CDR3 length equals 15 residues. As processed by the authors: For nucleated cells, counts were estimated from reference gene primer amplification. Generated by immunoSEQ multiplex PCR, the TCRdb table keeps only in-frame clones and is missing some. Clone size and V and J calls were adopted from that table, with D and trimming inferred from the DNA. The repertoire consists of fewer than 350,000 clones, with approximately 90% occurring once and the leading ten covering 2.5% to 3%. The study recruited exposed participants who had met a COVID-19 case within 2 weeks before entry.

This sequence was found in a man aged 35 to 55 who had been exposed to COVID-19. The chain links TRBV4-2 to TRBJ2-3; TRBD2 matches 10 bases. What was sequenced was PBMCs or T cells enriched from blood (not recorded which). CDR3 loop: CASSPAGGHTDTQYF. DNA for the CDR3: TGTGCCAGCAGCCCAGCGGGAGGGCACACAGATACGCAGTATTTT.